This TCR beta chain came from a study of neoadjuvant nivolumab and ipilimumab in lung cancer. This clone was seen more than once but under ten times. What it recognizes is unknown. Whole-study findings and limits: Only a small number of samples underwent TCR sequencing.

The protocol was immunoSEQ multiplex PCR, while the TCRdb copy is restricted to in-frame clones and leaves out a portion. The table has 25,000 to 30,000 clones, 75% to 80% seen once. Germline-derived CDR1 and CDR2 are MGHRA and YSYEKL. Between the trimmed V and J ends, which lost 1 base and 1 base, there was a span of 11 bases. The CDR3 totals 16 residues. The material was tumor tissue, obtained after neoadjuvant nivolumab, alone or with ipilimumab, at or shortly before surgery. The V gene is TRBV4-1, the J gene TRBJ2-1, with D perhaps TRBD1 or TRBD2 (5 bases each). This receptor was taken from an adult with non-small cell lung cancer. The CDR3 region is CASSQGRGDSYNEQFF. CDR3 bases: TGCGCCAGCAGCCAAGGCCGAGGGGATTCCTACAATGAGCAGTTCTTC.